The table lists the clone carrying this TCR beta chain with a few counts. Antigen specificity is unknown. Roughly 10 milliliters of peripheral blood were drawn from each donor. A second about 7 to 12 cycle PCR used barcoded and J-beta primers. Every single cDNA molecule received a tag from a template-switch adaptor with 12 random nucleotides. TCRdb redid the calling of the 5' RACE reads with MiXCR, one entry per CDR3 protein. The table has 2 million or so distinct CDR3 sequences, less than 50% seen once; the top ten hold approximately 2.1%. The data were taken from a study of blood T cells in healthy people across ages. General study points: A roughly linear age-dependent decrease characterized TCR beta diversity per million T cells. Possibly confounding the expanded clonotype changes was the fact that donor CMV status was unknown.

The CDR3 is made up of 15 amino acids. V was clipped by 1 base and J by 4 bases, with 11 bases between them. Looked up from germline, CDR1 is PRHDT and CDR2 is FYEKMQ (reference sequence). The sample taken for sequencing was blood. The source is a woman in her 40s in good health. The chain joins TRBV13 to TRBJ2-1; D might be TRBD2 (5 bases). In DNA form, the CDR3 reads TGTGCCAGCAGCTTAGTGATGGGAGATTACAATGAGCAGTTCTTC. Translating it yields CASSLVMGDYNEQFF.